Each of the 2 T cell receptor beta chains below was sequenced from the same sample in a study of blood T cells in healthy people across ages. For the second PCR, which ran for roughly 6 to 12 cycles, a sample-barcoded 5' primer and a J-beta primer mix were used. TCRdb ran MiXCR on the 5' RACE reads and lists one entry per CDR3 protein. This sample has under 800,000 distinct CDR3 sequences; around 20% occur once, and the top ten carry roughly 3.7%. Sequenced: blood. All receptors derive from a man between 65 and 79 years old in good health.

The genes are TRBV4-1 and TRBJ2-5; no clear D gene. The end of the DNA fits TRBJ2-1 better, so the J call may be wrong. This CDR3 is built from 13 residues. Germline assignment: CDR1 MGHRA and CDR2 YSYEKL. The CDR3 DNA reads TGCGCCAGCAGCCAAGGCTGGTACAATGAGCAGTTCTTC. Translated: CASSQGWYNEQFF.

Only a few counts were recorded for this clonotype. CDR3 loop: CASSQGTGRIETQYF. CDR3 DNA sequence: TGTGCCAGCAGCCAAGGGACGGGGCGCATAGAGACCCAGTACTTC. This sequence joins TRBV3-1 and TRBJ2-5, with D perhaps being TRBD1 or TRBD2 (5 bases each). The germline V gene encodes CDR1 LGHDT and CDR2 YNNKEL (reference sequence). Deletions cut 1 base from V and 4 bases from J, with 13 bases between. This CDR3 has 15 amino acids.